Listed below are T cell receptor beta chains from one sample, sequenced in a study of sequential checkpoint blockade in melanoma. Measured with immunoSEQ multiplex PCR; TCRdb has only the in-frame clones, and not every one. The table has 19,000 or so clones, over 60% seen once; the top ten hold around 22%. The sequencing used CD8+ T cells sorted from blood (inferred from file names), collected from a patient given nivolumab and ipilimumab in sequence. The receptors stem from a human donor with melanoma. The CDR3 runs from the conserved cysteine through the conserved F or W. Each record gives: V gene, clone size, J gene, D gene, CDR3 protein, CDR3 DNA. D genes are given only for firm matches. Rows give clone size only sometimes, using once, few, many, or a class for an expanded clone.

V gene: TRBV6-1; clone size: .; J gene: TRBJ2-7; D gene: TRBD1; CDR3 protein: CASSWGQGYYEQYF; CDR3 DNA: TGTGCCAGCAGTTGGGGACAGGGGTACTACGAGCAGTACTTC
V gene: TRBV28; clone size: .; J gene: TRBJ2-5; D gene: .; CDR3 protein: CASIPWGRAQETQYF; CDR3 DNA: TGTGCCAGCATCCCCTGGGGCAGGGCCCAAGAGACCCAGTACTTC
V gene: TRBV19; clone size: .; J gene: TRBJ1-2; D gene: .; CDR3 protein: CASSTLSDNYGYTF; CDR3 DNA: TGTGCCAGTAGTACCCTCAGTGATAACTATGGCTACACCTTC
V gene: TRBV7-3; clone size: .; J gene: TRBJ2-7; D gene: .; CDR3 protein: CASSHPPGEQYF; CDR3 DNA: TGTGCCAGCAGCCACCCTCCAGGGGAGCAGTACTTC
V gene: TRBV11-2; clone size: .; J gene: TRBJ1-1; D gene: TRBD1; CDR3 protein: CASSSQGTEAFF; CDR3 DNA: TGTGCCAGCAGCTCACAGGGGACTGAAGCTTTCTTT
V gene: TRBV9; clone size: few; J gene: TRBJ2-2; D gene: TRBD1; CDR3 protein: CASSGQGASNTGELFF; CDR3 DNA: TGTGCCAGCAGCGGACAGGGGGCTTCGAACACCGGGGAGCTGTTTTTT
V gene: TRBV7-3; clone size: few; J gene: TRBJ2-5; D gene: TRBD2; CDR3 protein: CASSLGGGQETQYF; CDR3 DNA: TGTGCCAGCAGCTTAGGCGGGGGACAAGAGACCCAGTACTTC
V gene: TRBV4-1; clone size: .; J gene: TRBJ2-1; D gene: TRBD2; CDR3 protein: CASSVTSGPYNEQFF; CDR3 DNA: TGCGCCAGCAGCGTCACTAGCGGGCCCTACAATGAGCAGTTCTTC
V gene: TRBV5-6; clone size: few; J gene: TRBJ2-7; D gene: .; CDR3 protein: CASSLGGPGSYEQYF; CDR3 DNA: TGTGCCAGCAGCTTAGGAGGGCCGGGGAGCTACGAGCAGTACTTC
V gene: TRBV9; clone size: .; J gene: TRBJ2-5; D gene: TRBD2; CDR3 protein: CASSGTSGGAQYF; CDR3 DNA: TGTGCCAGCAGCGGCACTAGCGGGGGGGCCCAGTACTTC
V gene: TRBV7-9; clone size: .; J gene: TRBJ2-4; D gene: TRBD2; CDR3 protein: CASSGLSSGGGNIQYF; CDR3 DNA: TGTGCCAGCAGCGGTTTATCTAGCGGGGGGGGGAACATTCAGTACTTC
V gene: TRBV6-5; clone size: .; J gene: TRBJ2-3; D gene: TRBD2; CDR3 protein: CASRSGATDTQYF; CDR3 DNA: TGTGCCAGCAGAAGCGGGGCCACAGATACGCAGTATTTT
V gene: TRBV14; clone size: once; J gene: TRBJ2-3; D gene: TRBD2; CDR3 protein: CASSQDPLEEWSGAFTDTQYF; CDR3 DNA: TGTGCCAGCAGCCAAGACCCCCTGGAGGAATGGAGCGGGGCCTTCACAGATACGCAGTATTTT
V gene: TRBV27; clone size: .; J gene: TRBJ2-2; D gene: .; CDR3 protein: CASTSPERMNTGELFF; CDR3 DNA: TGTGCCAGCACCTCACCTGAGCGGATGAACACCGGGGAGCTGTTTTTT
V gene: TRBV2; clone size: .; J gene: TRBJ2-2; D gene: TRBD2; CDR3 protein: CASSLAGGLTGELFF; CDR3 DNA: TGTGCCAGCAGCCTAGCGGGGGGGCTTACCGGGGAGCTGTTTTTT
V gene: TRBV7-9; clone size: .; J gene: TRBJ2-1; D gene: .; CDR3 protein: CASSAQRNEQFF; CDR3 DNA: TGTGCCAGCAGCGCTCAGAGGAATGAGCAGTTCTTC